In this sample, the clone carrying this T cell receptor (beta chain) turned up once. This record comes from a study of identifying expanded T cells in peripheral blood. Germline values: CDR1 MDHEN, CDR2 SYDVKM. Between the trimmed V and J ends, which lost 5 bases and 5 bases, there was a span of 12 bases. The CDR3 has 13 residues. Sequencing used immunoSEQ multiplex PCR; TCRdb keeps in-frame clones, though not all of them. In the table there are more than 65,000 clones, about 88% of which are singletons. This sequence was found in a person aged 18-69 years in good health. The sample comprised blood. This rearrangement joins TRBV28 to TRBJ2-5; D is perhaps TRBD1 or TRBD2 (7 bases each). CDR3 nucleotide sequence: TGTGCCAGCAGTGTTCAGGGGGGGGAGACCCAGTACTTC. Translation gives CASSVQGGETQYF. Variable domain in full (rest from reference TRBV28 and TRBJ2-5): DVKVTQSSRYLVKRTGEKVFLECVQDMDHENMFWYRQDPGLGLRLIYFSYDVKMKEKGDIPEGYSVSREKKERFSLILESASTNQTSMYLCASSVQGGETQYFGPGTRLLVL.